This entry features one T cell receptor beta chain sequence. Its antigen remains undetermined. The input lacks base qualities; no much larger clone sits a single base away. The sample comes from a study of blood T cell repertoires in COVID-19 (dated by TCRdb to 2018 to 2021). Looking at the study overall: Collaborator samples came from the United States, Italy and Spain and covered acute and convalescent phases of COVID-19. The material from the prospective study consisted of cDNA or gDNA derived from T cells, B-cell-depleted T cells, or PBMCs. Deeply sampled blood TCRbeta repertoires from subjects exposed to, actively infected with, or recovered from COVID-19 were included in the dataset. The repertoires were released in a freely available public database meant as a resource for research on the immune response to SARS-CoV-2. Samples were obtained from the ongoing ImmuneRACE study (first 160 participants) and from about 1,300 subjects provided by 6 global collaborators. The sample metadata nearly always contained a de-identified subject ID, COVID-19 status, age in years and sex. HLA class I and class II types, where available, came from metadata supplied by the sample provider rather than from assay-based typing. The study at large found these results: How much clinical and demographic metadata was included differed by source and by participant, and the metadata was provided uncurated.

For CDR1 and CDR2, the germline V gene lists SGHDT and YYEEEE. V lost 3 bases and J lost 5 bases, and the count of bases not matched to a germline gene is 10. The CDR3 has 16 amino acids, counting the end cysteine and phenylalanine. The CDR3 DNA has 48 bases and is translated from base 1. The collaborating institutions used their own protocols to collect whole blood in K2EDTA tubes. For TCRbeta analysis, collaborator samples were shipped as frozen whole blood, as isolated PBMCs, or as DNA extracted from either sample type. TCRbeta CDR3 regions were amplified from genomic DNA using the immunoSEQ Assay, a bias-controlled multiplex PCR. The paper's data handling went like this. The number of nucleated cells in each sample was estimated by amplification of reference gene primers within the assay. Sequence reads were collapsed and filtered to measure the absolute abundance of every unique TCRbeta CDR3 rearrangement. For each sample, productive Simpson clonality was calculated as the square root of Simpson's diversity index over productive rearrangements. Held by TCRdb, this immuneACCESS table contains in-frame sequences only and omits some clones. Under half of the omission traces to an unresolved V gene where checked; the cause of the rest is unknown. V, J and clone size reflect that table, while D and trimming were determined from the DNA. The sample has 99,000 or so clones on record, about 80% of them singletons. The ten largest clones represent roughly 21% of the sample.

The sequence links TRBV5-6 to TRBJ2-2; a stretch of 7 junction bases matches TRBD1. Sequenced material: peripheral blood. The source of this sequence is a woman aged 70-85 years with acute or convalescent COVID-19. The nucleotide sequence is given as TGTGCCAGCAGCTCCCCCCGACAGGGAGAGACCGGGGAGCTGTTTTTT. Its coded protein is CASSSPRQGETGELFF.